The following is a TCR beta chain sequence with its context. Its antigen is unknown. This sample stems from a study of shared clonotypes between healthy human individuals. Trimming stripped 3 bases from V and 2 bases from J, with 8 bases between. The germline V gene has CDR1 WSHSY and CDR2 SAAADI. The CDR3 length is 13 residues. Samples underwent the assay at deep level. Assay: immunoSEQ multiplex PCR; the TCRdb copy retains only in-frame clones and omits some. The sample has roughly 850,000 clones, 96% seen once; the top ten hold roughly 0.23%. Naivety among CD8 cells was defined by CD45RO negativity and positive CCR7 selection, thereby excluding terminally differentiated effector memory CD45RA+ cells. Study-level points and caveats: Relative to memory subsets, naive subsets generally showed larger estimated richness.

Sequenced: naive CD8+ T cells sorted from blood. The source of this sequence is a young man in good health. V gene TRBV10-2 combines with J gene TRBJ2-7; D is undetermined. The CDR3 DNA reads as TGCGCCAGCAGTGATCCCGGGCCCTACGAGCAGTACTTC. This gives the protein CASSDPGPYEQYF.